These T cell receptor beta chains were read from a single sample in a study of shared clonotypes between healthy human individuals. The repertoire was sequenced with immunoSEQ multiplex PCR; TCRdb's copy has only in-frame clones and lacks some. The data show about 1.5 million clones, 95% to 99% seen once. Input material: naive CD4+ T cells sorted from blood. These receptors all stem from a man younger than 45 in good health. Each CDR3 is given with its conserved first and last residue. D genes are given only for firm matches. Size values are once, few and many counts, or a class for expanded clones, and some rows have none.

v_gene: TRBV10-3; d_gene: NA; j_gene: TRBJ1-3; abundance: NA; CDR3nt: TGTGCCATCAGTGACTATGGGGGGAGTGGAAACACCATATATTTT; CDR3aa: CAISDYGGSGNTIYF
v_gene: TRBV5-4; d_gene: NA; j_gene: TRBJ2-7; abundance: NA; CDR3nt: TGTGCCAGCAGAGCAGGGGTGGGCTCCTACGAGCAGTACTTC; CDR3aa: CASRAGVGSYEQYF
v_gene: TRBV7-9; d_gene: NA; j_gene: TRBJ1-3; abundance: once; CDR3nt: TGTGCCAGCAGCCGTCCGGGAAACACCATATATTTT; CDR3aa: CASSRPGNTIYF
v_gene: TRBV29-1; d_gene: TRBD1; j_gene: TRBJ1-2; abundance: once; CDR3nt: TGCAGCGTTGATAGACAGGGGAATGGCTATGGCTACACCTTC; CDR3aa: CSVDRQGNGYGYTF
v_gene: TRBV7-9; d_gene: NA; j_gene: TRBJ2-7; abundance: NA; CDR3nt: TGTGCCAGCACGAGGGACCGTGCAGACGAGCAGTACTTC; CDR3aa: CASTRDRADEQYF
v_gene: TRBV10-3; d_gene: TRBD2; j_gene: TRBJ2-1; abundance: once; CDR3nt: TGTGCCATCAGTGGCCCGCAGAGACTAGCGACCACGAATGAGCAGTTCTTC; CDR3aa: CAISGPQRLATTNEQFF
v_gene: TRBV18; d_gene: TRBD1; j_gene: TRBJ2-1; abundance: NA; CDR3nt: TGTGCCAGCTCACCCTCCCCCGACAGGGCCAACAATGAGCAGTTCTTC; CDR3aa: CASSPSPDRANNEQFF
v_gene: TRBV5-1; d_gene: NA; j_gene: TRBJ2-2; abundance: NA; CDR3nt: TGCGCCAGCAGCTTCGGGGTAGGGGTAATTCCGGAGCTGTTTTTT; CDR3aa: CASSFGVGVIPELFF
v_gene: TRBV19; d_gene: NA; j_gene: TRBJ1-5; abundance: once; CDR3nt: TGTGCCAGTAGACTTGGACAGAGGCAGAGCAATCAGCCCCAGCATTTT; CDR3aa: CASRLGQRQSNQPQHF
v_gene: TRBV7-9; d_gene: TRBD1; j_gene: TRBJ1-5; abundance: NA; CDR3nt: TGTGCCAGCAGCTCCAGGGGGCCGGCCCAGCCCCAGCATTTT; CDR3aa: CASSSRGPAQPQHF
v_gene: TRBV19; d_gene: NA; j_gene: TRBJ2-3; abundance: NA; CDR3nt: TGTGCCAGTAGTATATTGGCAGCGTCCACAGATACGCAGTATTTT; CDR3aa: CASSILAASTDTQYF
v_gene: TRBV19; d_gene: NA; j_gene: TRBJ2-1; abundance: NA; CDR3nt: TGTGCCAGTAGCTGGGGATTCTCCTACAATGAGCAGTTCTTC; CDR3aa: CASSWGFSYNEQFF
v_gene: TRBV7-9; d_gene: NA; j_gene: TRBJ2-2; abundance: NA; CDR3nt: TGTGCCAGCAGCCAAGGACAGTACACCGGGGAGCTGTTTTTT; CDR3aa: CASSQGQYTGELFF
v_gene: TRBV2; d_gene: NA; j_gene: TRBJ2-3; abundance: NA; CDR3nt: TGTGCCAGCACGATCCTCACCGCAACAGATACGCAGTATTTT; CDR3aa: CASTILTATDTQYF
v_gene: TRBV10-2; d_gene: NA; j_gene: TRBJ1-4; abundance: NA; CDR3nt: TGCGCCAGCAGTGAGTCGGGGCTTGGTAATGAAAAACTGTTTTTT; CDR3aa: CASSESGLGNEKLFF
v_gene: TRBV10-1; d_gene: NA; j_gene: TRBJ2-3; abundance: NA; CDR3nt: TGCGCCAGCAGTGAGTTTAGCGGTCCTTACACAGATACGCAGTATTTT; CDR3aa: CASSEFSGPYTDTQYF
v_gene: TRBV29-1; d_gene: NA; j_gene: TRBJ2-7; abundance: NA; CDR3nt: TGCAGCGTTGTGCCCCCCCTCGAGCAGTACTTC; CDR3aa: CSVVPPLEQYF